The TCR beta chain under discussion was sequenced for a study of technical replicates of blood from a few donors. CDR1 SGHTA and CDR2 FQGTGA come from the germline V gene. Trimming stripped 3 bases from V and 1 base from J, with 6 bases between. The CDR3 is 13 residues long. Some clones are missing from TCRdb's copy, which holds only in-frame ones; the method was immunoSEQ multiplex PCR. The sample records some 77,000 clones, 92% being singletons. The specimen sequenced was T cells isolated from PBMCs. The sequence was collected from a human donor in good health. This chain joins TRBV7-3 and TRBJ1-1, with D maybe TRBD1 (6 bases). The CDR3 region has the DNA TGTGCCAGCAGCTTGACAGGGAACACTGAAGCTTTCTTT. Translating gives CASSLTGNTEAFF.